The clone carrying this T cell receptor beta chain was observed once. Ages ranged from about 18 to 89 years, with residence in approximately 23 US areas. Cohorts were assigned according to the clinical history that participants reported. This specimen belongs to a study of blood T cell repertoires in COVID-19. Turning to the study itself: Some COVID-19 samples were acute and others convalescent; all came from the United States, Italy and Spain.

Under the authors' procedure: Counts of nucleated cells, estimated from reference gene primer amplification, were obtained. This table comes from immunoSEQ multiplex PCR, and its TCRdb copy is limited to in-frame clones, with some not included. V and J calls and clone size are those listed in that table; D and trimming were worked out from the DNA. Of about 400,000 clones in the sample, 85% to 90% are singletons; the top ten hold around 1.7%. The trim removed 0 bases at V and 4 bases at J, leaving 9 bases unmatched. The CDR3 loop spans 17 amino acids. CDR1 is LGHNA and CDR2 is YSLEER in the germline V gene.

The gene calls are TRBV4-3 and TRBJ2-5, with 9 bases aligning to TRBD2. This clonotype originated in a woman younger than 45 who had recovered from COVID-19. The sequencing input was PBMCs or T cells enriched from blood (not recorded which). Here the CDR3 reads CASSQDMGGLAPETQYF. The CDR3 coding sequence is TGCGCCAGCAGCCAAGATATGGGGGGACTAGCTCCAGAGACCCAGTACTTC.